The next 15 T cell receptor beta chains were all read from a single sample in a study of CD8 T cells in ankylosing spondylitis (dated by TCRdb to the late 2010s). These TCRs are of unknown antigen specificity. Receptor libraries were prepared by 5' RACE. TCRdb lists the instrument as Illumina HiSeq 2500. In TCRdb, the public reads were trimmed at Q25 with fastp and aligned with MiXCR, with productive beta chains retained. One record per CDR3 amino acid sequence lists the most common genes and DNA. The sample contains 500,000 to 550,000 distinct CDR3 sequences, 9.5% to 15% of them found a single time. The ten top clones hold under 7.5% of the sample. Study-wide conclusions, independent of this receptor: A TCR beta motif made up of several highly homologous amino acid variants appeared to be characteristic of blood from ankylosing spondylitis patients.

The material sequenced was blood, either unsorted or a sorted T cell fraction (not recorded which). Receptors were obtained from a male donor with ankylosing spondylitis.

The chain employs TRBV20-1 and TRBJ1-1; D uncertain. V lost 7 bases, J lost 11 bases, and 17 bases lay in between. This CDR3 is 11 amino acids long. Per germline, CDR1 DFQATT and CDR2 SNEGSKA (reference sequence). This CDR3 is CSVRRVRAAFF. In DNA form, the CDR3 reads TGCAGTGTCCGACGGGTCAGAGCTGCTTTCTTT.

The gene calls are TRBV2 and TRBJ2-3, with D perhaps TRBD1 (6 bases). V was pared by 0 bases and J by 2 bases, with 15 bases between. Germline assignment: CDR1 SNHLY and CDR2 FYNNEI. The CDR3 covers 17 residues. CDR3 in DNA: TGTGCCAGCAGTGAAGCGGGCAACAGGGTCGTCACAGATACGCAGTATTTT. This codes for CASSEAGNRVVTDTQYF.

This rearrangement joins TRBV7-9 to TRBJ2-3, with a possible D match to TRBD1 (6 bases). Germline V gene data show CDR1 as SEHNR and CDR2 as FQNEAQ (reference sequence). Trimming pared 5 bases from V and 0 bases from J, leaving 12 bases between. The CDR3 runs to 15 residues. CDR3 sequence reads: CASSMDSPSTDTQYF. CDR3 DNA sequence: TGTGCCAGCAGCATGGACAGCCCTAGCACAGATACGCAGTATTTT.

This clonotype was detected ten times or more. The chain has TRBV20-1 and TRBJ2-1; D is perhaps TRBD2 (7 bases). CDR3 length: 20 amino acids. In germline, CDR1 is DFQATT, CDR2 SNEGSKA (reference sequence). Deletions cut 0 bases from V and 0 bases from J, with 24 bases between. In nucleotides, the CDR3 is TGCAGTGCTAGAGATCGGGGGGCAGGGTTTTGGCGGGCCTCCTACAATGAGCAGTTCTTC. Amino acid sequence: CSARDRGAGFWRASYNEQFF.

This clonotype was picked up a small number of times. The DNA for the CDR3 is TGTGCCAGCAGCGACATAGCGGGAGCCTTGAGTGAGCAGTTCTTC. This codes for CASSDIAGALSEQFF. The chain is built from TRBV7-8 and TRBJ2-1; TRBD2 agrees at 9 bases. This CDR3 contains 15 residues. Germline loops: CDR1 SGHVS, CDR2 FQNEAQ. With 5 bases clipped from V and 9 bases from J, the junction kept 11 bases outside the gene matches.

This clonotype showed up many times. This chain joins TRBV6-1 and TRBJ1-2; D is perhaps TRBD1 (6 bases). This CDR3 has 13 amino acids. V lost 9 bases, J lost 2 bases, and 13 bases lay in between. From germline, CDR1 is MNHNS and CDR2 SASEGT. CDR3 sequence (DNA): TGTGCCAGTTCCGGGACAACCAACTATGGCTACACCTTC. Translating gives CASSGTTNYGYTF.

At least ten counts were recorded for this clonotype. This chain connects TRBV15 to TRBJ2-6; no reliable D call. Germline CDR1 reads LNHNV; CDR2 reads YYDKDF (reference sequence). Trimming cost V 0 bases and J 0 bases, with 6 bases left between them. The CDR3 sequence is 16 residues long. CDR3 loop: CATSRDPFSGANVLTF. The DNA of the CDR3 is TGTGCCACCAGCAGAGACCCCTTCTCTGGGGCCAACGTCCTGACTTTC.

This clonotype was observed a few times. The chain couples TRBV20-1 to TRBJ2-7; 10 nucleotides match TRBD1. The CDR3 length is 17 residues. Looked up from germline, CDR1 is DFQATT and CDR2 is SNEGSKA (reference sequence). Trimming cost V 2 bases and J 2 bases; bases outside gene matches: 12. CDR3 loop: CSARPRGRTGGPYEQYV. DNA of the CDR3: TGCAGTGCTAGACCCCGGGGGAGGACAGGGGGACCCTACGAGCAGTACGTC.

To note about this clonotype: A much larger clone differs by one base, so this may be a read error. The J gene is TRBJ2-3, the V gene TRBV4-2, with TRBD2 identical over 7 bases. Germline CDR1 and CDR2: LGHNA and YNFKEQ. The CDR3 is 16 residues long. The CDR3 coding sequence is TGTGCCAGCAGCCAAGATGCGGGAGTGAACACAGATATGCAGTATTTT. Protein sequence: CASSQDAGVNTDMQYF.

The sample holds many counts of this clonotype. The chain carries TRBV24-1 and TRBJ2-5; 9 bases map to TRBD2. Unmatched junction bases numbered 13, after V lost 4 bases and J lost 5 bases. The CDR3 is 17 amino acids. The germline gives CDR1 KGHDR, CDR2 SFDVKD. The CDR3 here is CATSDGLAKAQGETQYF. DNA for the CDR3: TGTGCCACCAGTGACGGACTAGCGAAGGCCCAGGGGGAGACCCAGTACTTC.

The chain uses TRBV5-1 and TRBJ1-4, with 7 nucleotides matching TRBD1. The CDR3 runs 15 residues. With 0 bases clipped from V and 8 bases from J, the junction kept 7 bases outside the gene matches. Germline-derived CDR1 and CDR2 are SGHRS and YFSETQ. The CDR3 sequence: CASSLGGGVREKLFF. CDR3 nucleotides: TGCGCCAGCAGCTTGGGAGGGGGCGTCAGGGAAAAACTGTTTTTT.

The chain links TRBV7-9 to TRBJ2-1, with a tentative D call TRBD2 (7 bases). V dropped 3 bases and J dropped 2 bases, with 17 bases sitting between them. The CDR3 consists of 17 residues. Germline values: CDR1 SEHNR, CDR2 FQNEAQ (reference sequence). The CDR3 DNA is TGTGCCAGCAGCTTGGGGGGGGCTAGCCTAACCTACAATGAGCAGTTCTTC. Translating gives CASSLGGASLTYNEQFF.

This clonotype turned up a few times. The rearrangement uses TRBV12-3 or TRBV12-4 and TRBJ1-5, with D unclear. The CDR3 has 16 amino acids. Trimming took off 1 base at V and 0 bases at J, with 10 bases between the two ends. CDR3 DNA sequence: TGTGCCAGCAGTTTAGGTGGAGCTTATAGCAATCAGCCCCAGCATTTT. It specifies CASSLGGAYSNQPQHF.

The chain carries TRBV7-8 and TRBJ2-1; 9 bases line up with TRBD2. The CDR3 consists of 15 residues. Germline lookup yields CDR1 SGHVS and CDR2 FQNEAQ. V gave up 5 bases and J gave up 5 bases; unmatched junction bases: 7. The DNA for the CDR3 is TGTGCCAGCAGCCCTCGGGCGGGAGGGCACAATGAGCAGTTCTTC. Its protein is CASSPRAGGHNEQFF.

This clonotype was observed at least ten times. CDR3 nucleotide sequence: TGTGCCACCAGTGACTCCACCCGACAGGGAGCCTTCCAAGAGACCCAGTACTTC. Its protein is CATSDSTRQGAFQETQYF. The rearrangement links TRBV24-1 to TRBJ2-5; 7 positions agree with TRBD1. Germline V gives CDR1 KGHDR, CDR2 SFDVKD. This CDR3 spans 18 amino acids. The trim removed 4 bases at V and 1 base at J, leaving 14 bases unmatched.